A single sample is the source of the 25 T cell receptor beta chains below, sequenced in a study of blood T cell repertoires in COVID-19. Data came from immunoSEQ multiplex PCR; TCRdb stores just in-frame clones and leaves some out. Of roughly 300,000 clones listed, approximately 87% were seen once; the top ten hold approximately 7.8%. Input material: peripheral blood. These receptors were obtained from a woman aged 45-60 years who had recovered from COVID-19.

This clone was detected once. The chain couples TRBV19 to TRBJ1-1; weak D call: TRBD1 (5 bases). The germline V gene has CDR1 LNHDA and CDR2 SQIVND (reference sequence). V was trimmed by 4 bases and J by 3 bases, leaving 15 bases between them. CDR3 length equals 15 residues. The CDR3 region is CASSRGRRPDTEAFF. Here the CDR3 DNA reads TGTGCCAGTAGTAGGGGCCGCCGGCCCGACACTGAAGCTTTCTTT.

The CDR3 spells CASSLSQVGEQYF. Here the CDR3 DNA reads TGTGCCAGCAGTTTATCCCAGGTTGGCGAGCAGTACTTC. The gene calls are TRBV27 and TRBJ2-7; D remains ambiguous. The V and J ends lost 0 bases and 6 bases respectively, with 9 bases between them. Germline lookup yields CDR1 MNHEY and CDR2 SMNVEV (reference sequence). This CDR3 is 13 amino acids long.

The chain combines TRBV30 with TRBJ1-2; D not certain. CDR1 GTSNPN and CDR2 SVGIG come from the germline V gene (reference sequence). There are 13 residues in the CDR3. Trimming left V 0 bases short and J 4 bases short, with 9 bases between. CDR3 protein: CAWSVSDFYGYTF. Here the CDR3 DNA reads TGTGCCTGGAGTGTATCCGACTTCTATGGCTACACCTTC.

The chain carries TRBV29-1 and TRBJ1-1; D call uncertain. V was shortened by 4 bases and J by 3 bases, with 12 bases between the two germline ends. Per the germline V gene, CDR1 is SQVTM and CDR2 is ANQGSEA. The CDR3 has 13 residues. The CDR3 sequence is CSVARQRDTEAFF. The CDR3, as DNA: TGCAGCGTTGCCAGGCAGCGGGACACTGAAGCTTTCTTT. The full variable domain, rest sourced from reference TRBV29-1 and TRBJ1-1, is SAVISQKPSRDICQRGTSLTIQCQVDSQVTMMFWYRQQPGQSLTLIATANQGSEATYESGFVIDKFPISRPNLTFSTLTVSNMSPEDSSIYLCSVARQRDTEAFFGQGTRLTVV.

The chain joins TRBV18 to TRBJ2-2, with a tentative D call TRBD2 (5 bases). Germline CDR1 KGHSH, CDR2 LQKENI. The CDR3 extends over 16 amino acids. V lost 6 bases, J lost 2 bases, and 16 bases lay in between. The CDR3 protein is CASSRTEVSNTGELFF. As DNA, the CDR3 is TGTGCCAGCTCCCGGACGGAGGTGTCAAACACCGGGGAGCTGTTTTTT. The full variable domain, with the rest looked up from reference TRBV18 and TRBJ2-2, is NAGVMQNPRHLVRRRGQEARLRCSPMKGHSHVYWYRQLPEEGLKFMVYLQKENIIDESGMPKERFSAEFPKEGPSILRIQQVVRGDSAAYFCASSRTEVSNTGELFFGEGSRLTVL.

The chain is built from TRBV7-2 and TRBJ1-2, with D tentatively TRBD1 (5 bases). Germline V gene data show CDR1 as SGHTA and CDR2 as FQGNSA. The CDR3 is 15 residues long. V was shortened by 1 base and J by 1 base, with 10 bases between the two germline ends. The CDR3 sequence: CASSLGQRHNYGYTF. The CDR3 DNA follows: TGTGCCAGCAGCTTAGGACAGAGACATAACTATGGCTACACCTTC.

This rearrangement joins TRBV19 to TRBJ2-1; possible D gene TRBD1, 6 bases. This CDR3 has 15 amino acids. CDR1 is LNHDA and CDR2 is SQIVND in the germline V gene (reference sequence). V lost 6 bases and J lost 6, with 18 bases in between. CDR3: CASSSRAQGTNEQFF. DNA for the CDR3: TGTGCCAGTAGCAGTAGGGCACAGGGTACCAATGAGCAGTTCTTC.

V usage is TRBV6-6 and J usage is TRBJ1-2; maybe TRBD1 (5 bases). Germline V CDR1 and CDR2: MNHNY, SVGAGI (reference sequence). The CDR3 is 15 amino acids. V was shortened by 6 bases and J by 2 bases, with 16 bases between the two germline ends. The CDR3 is CASSSTPGQNYGYTF. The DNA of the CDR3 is TGTGCCAGCAGCTCTACTCCAGGACAAAACTATGGCTACACCTTC.

The CDR3 sequence: CASSRTGGAFF. CDR3 sequence (DNA): TGTGCCAGCAGCCGAACAGGGGGAGCTTTCTTT. V gene TRBV7-9 combines with J gene TRBJ1-1, with 8 bases fitting TRBD1. With V trimmed by 5 bases and J by 10 bases, 3 bases remained unmatched. The CDR3 length is 11 residues. Germline assignment: CDR1 SEHNR and CDR2 FQNEAQ (reference sequence).

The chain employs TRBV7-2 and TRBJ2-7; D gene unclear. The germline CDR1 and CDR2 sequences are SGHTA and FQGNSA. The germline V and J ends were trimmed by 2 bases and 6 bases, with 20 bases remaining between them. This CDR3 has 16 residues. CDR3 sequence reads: CASSLNIGAPRGEQYF. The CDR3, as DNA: TGTGCCAGCAGCTTAAATATCGGAGCCCCTAGAGGCGAGCAGTACTTC.

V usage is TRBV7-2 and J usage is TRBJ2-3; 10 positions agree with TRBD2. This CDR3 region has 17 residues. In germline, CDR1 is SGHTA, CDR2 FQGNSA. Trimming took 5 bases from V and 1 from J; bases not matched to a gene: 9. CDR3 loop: CASSIRLAGGGTDTQYF. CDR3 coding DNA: TGTGCCAGCAGCATAAGGTTAGCGGGAGGTGGCACAGATACGCAGTATTTT.

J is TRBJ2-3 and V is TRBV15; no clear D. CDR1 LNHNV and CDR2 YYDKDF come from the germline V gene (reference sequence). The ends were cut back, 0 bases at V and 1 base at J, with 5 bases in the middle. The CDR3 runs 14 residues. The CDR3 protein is CATSREAGTDTQYF. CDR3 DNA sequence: TGTGCCACCAGCAGAGAGGCAGGCACAGATACGCAGTATTTT.

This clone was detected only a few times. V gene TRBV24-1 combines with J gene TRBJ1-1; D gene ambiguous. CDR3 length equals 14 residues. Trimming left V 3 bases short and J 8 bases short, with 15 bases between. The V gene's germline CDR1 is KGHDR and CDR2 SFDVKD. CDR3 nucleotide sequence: TGTGCCACCAGTGATCCTAACCGCCGCGGGGAAGCTTTCTTT. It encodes CATSDPNRRGEAFF.

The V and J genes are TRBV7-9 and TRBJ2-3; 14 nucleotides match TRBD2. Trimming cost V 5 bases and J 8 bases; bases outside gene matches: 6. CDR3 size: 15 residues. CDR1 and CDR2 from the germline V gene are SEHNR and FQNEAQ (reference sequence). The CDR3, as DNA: TGTGCCAGCAGCCGAGATGGACTAGCGGGAGGTACGCAGTATTTT. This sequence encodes CASSRDGLAGGTQYF.

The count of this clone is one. CDR3 sequence reads: CASSPDWGPVGNEQFF. DNA for the CDR3: TGTGCCAGCAGCCCGGATTGGGGGCCGGTGGGCAATGAGCAGTTCTTC. The rearrangement links TRBV7-2 to TRBJ2-1; tentatively, D is TRBD1 (6 bases). This CDR3 is built from 16 residues. Trimming pared 5 bases from V and 6 bases from J, leaving 20 bases between. CDR1 and CDR2 (germline): SGHTA, FQGNSA.

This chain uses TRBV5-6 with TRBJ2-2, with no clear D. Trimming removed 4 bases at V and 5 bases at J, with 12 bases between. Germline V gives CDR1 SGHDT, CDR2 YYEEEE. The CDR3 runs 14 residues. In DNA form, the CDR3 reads TGTGCCAGCAGCCGACAAAGTATTACCGGGGAGCTGTTTTTT. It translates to CASSRQSITGELFF.

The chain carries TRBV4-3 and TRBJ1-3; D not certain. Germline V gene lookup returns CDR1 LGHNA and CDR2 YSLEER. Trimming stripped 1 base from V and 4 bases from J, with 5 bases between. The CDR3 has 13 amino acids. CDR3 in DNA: TGCGCCAGCAGCCAAGCTGTCGGAAACACCATATATTTT. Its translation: CASSQAVGNTIYF.

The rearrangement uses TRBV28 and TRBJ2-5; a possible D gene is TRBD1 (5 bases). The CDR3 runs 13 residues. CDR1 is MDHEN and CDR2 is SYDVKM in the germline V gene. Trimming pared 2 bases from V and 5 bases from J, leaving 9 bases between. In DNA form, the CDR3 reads TGTGCCAGCAGTTTACCAGGGTACGAGACCCAGTACTTC. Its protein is CASSLPGYETQYF. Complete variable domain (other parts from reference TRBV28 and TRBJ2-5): DVKVTQSSRYLVKRTGEKVFLECVQDMDHENMFWYRQDPGLGLRLIYFSYDVKMKEKGDIPEGYSVSREKKERFSLILESASTNQTSMYLCASSLPGYETQYFGPGTRLLVL.

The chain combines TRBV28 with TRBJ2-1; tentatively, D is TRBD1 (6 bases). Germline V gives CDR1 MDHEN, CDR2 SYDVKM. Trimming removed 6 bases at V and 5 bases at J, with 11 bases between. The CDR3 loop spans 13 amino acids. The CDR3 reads CASSSRGHNEQFF. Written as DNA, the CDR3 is TGTGCCAGCAGCTCCAGGGGCCACAATGAGCAGTTCTTC.

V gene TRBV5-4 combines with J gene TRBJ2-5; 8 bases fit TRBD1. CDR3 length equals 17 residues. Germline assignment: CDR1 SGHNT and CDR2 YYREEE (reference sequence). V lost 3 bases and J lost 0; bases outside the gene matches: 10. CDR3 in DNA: TGTGCCAGCAGCTCGATTGGGACAGGACTTTACCAAGAGACCCAGTACTTC. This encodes CASSSIGTGLYQETQYF.

DNA for the CDR3: TGTGCCAGCAGCTCTACGGTAGGACTAGAGGCCAATGAGCAGTTCTTC. This sequence encodes CASSSTVGLEANEQFF. The J gene is TRBJ2-1, the V gene TRBV28; 7 nucleotides align to TRBD2. Germline values: CDR1 MDHEN, CDR2 SYDVKM. This CDR3 has 16 residues. J lost 6 bases, V lost 6 bases, and 14 bases had no gene match.

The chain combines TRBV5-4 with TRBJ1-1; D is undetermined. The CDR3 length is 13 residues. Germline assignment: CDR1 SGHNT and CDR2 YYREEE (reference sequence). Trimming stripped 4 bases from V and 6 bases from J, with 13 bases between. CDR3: CASSPSRMAEAFF. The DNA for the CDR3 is TGTGCCAGCAGCCCTTCGCGTATGGCTGAAGCTTTCTTT.

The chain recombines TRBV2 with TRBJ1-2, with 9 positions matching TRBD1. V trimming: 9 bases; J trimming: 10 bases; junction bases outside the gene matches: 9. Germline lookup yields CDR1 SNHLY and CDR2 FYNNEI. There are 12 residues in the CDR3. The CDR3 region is CASSRDREYYTF. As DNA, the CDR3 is TGTGCCAGTTCCCGGGACAGGGAGTACTACACCTTC.

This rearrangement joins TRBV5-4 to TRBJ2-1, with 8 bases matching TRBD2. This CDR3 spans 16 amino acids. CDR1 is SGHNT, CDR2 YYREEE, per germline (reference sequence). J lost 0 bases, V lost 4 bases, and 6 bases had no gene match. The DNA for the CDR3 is TGTGCCAGCAGCGACACGGGGGGGCGCTCCTACAATGAGCAGTTCTTC. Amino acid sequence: CASSDTGGRSYNEQFF.

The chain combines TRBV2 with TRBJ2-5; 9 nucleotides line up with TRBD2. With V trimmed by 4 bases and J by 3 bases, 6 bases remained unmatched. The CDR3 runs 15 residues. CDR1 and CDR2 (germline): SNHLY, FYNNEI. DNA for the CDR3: TGTGCCAGCAGTGGGCTAGCGGGGCCGAAAGAGACCCAGTACTTC. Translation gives CASSGLAGPKETQYF. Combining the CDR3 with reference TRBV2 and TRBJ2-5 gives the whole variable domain EPEVTQTPSHQVTQMGQEVILRCVPISNHLYFYWYRQILGQKVEFLVSFYNNEISEKSEIFDDQFSVERPDGSNFTLKIRSTKLEDSAMYFCASSGLAGPKETQYFGPGTRLLVL.